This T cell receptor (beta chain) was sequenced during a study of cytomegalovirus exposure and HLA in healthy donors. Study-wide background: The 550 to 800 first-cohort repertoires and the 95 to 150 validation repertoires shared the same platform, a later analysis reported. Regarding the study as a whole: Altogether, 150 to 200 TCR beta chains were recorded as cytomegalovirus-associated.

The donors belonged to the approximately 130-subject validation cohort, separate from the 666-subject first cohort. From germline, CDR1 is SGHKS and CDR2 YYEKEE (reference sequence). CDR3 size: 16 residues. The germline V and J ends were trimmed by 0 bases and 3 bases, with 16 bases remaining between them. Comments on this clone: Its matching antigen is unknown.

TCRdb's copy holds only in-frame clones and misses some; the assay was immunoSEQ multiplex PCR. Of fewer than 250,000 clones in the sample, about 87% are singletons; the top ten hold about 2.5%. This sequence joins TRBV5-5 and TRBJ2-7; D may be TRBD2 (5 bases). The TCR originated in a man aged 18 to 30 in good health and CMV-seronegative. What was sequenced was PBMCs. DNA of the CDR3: TGTGCCAGCAGCTTGGCGGCCGGGATGAGAGGCTACGAGCAGTACTTC. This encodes CASSLAAGMRGYEQYF.